Listed here are 27 T cell receptor beta chains from one sample, sequenced in a study of OX40 agonist ivuxolimab in advanced cancers. Generated by immunoSEQ multiplex PCR, the TCRdb table keeps only in-frame clones and is missing some. The sample yields roughly 67,000 clones, roughly 90% seen once. Sequences were derived from CD4+ or CD8+ T cells sorted from blood, sampled in a trial of the OX40 agonist ivuxolimab. The receptors here all came from an adult with an advanced solid tumor such as melanoma, head and neck, liver or kidney cancer.

The chain joins TRBV27 to TRBJ1-2; D remains ambiguous. Germline V gene data show CDR1 as MNHEY and CDR2 as SMNVEV (reference sequence). V was cut by 3 bases and J by 8 bases, with 19 bases left in between. The CDR3 loop spans 15 amino acids. CDR3 bases: TGTGCCAGCAGTTTTACGTCGGGTTACCCTATGGGCTACACCTTC. Translation gives CASSFTSGYPMGYTF.

The V call is TRBV7-2, the J call TRBJ1-6; D call uncertain. CDR3 size: 16 residues. Per germline, CDR1 SGHTA and CDR2 FQGNSA. Trimming removed 2 bases from V and 13 bases from J, with 21 bases in between. The CDR3 DNA reads TGTGCCAGCAGCTTATTTGGCAGTTGGGTGGTTGAGCCCCTCCACTTT. Translation: CASSLFGSWVVEPLHF.

This rearrangement joins TRBV2 to TRBJ1-2; maybe TRBD1 (6 bases). The CDR3 totals 12 residues. CDR1 and CDR2 from the germline V gene are SNHLY and FYNNEI. Trimming cost V 6 bases and J 4 bases, with 9 bases left between them. The CDR3 nucleotides read TGTGCCAGCAGGCAACAGGGCTATGGCTACACCTTC. Its protein is CASRQQGYGYTF. Filled out from reference TRBV2 and TRBJ1-2, the complete variable domain reads EPEVTQTPSHQVTQMGQEVILRCVPISNHLYFYWYRQILGQKVEFLVSFYNNEISEKSEIFDDQFSVERPDGSNFTLKIRSTKLEDSAMYFCASRQQGYGYTFGSGTRLTVV.

The chain couples TRBV5-4 to TRBJ2-7; D gene unclear. The germline V and J ends were trimmed by 4 bases and 5 bases, with 13 bases remaining between them. This CDR3 is 13 amino acids long. Per germline, CDR1 SGHNT and CDR2 YYREEE (reference sequence). The CDR3 coding sequence is TGTGCCAGCAGCACGTGGGGTTCCAACGAGCAGTACTTC. This gives the protein CASSTWGSNEQYF.

The chain is built from TRBV6-1 and TRBJ2-7; TRBD2 might be the D (6 bases). Trimming stripped 10 bases from V and 5 bases from J, with 21 bases between. CDR1 is MNHNS, CDR2 SASEGT, per germline. The CDR3 runs to 14 residues. CDR3 bases: TGTGCCACTGGGTTGGGGGACCGGGGGAACGAGCAGTACTTC. Protein: CATGLGDRGNEQYF.

The chain is built from TRBV27 and TRBJ1-2; no definite D call. The V end was cut by 4 bases, the J end by 2 bases, with 8 bases between. Germline V gene lookup returns CDR1 MNHEY and CDR2 SMNVEV (reference sequence). The CDR3 has 13 residues. The CDR3 sequence: CASSSPGNYGYTF. CDR3 in DNA: TGTGCCAGCAGTTCCCCCGGAAACTATGGCTACACCTTC.

The chain joins TRBV4-3 to TRBJ2-3, with 9 positions matching TRBD1. This CDR3 contains 15 residues. Germline V gives CDR1 LGHNA, CDR2 YSLEER. Germline trimming cut 4 bases from V and 4 bases from J; bases unmatched to any gene: 6. The CDR3 nucleotides are TGCGCCAGCAGCCTTCGGACAGGGGCCCCAGATACGCAGTATTTT. It encodes CASSLRTGAPDTQYF.

About this clone itself: At one end the junction does not follow the germline gene, possibly because of a read error. This chain connects TRBV14 to TRBJ1-1; D not resolved. CDR1 and CDR2 (germline): SGHDN, FVKESK. This CDR3 comprises 13 residues. This CDR3 is CASRNQLNIEAFF. The CDR3 bases are TGTGCCAGCAGGAACCAGCTGAACATTGAAGCTTTCTTT.

Notes on this clone: This sample includes further DNA sequences coding for the same CDR3. This sequence joins TRBV14 and TRBJ2-7, with 10 bases that match TRBD1. In germline, CDR1 is SGHDN, CDR2 FVKESK. V shed 5 bases, J shed 4 bases, and the junction held 8 bases outside the gene matches. CDR3 length: 15 amino acids. CDR3 protein: CASSLGTGVLYEQYF. The DNA for the CDR3 is TGTGCCAGCAGCTTAGGGACAGGGGTATTGTACGAGCAGTACTTC.

The chain couples TRBV2 to TRBJ2-2; D is uncertain. The CDR3 covers 14 residues. The germline gives CDR1 SNHLY, CDR2 FYNNEI. V was pared by 11 bases and J by 0 bases, with 13 bases between. CDR3 residues: CARPYPPNTGELFF. As DNA, the CDR3 is TGTGCCCGCCCCTACCCCCCGAACACCGGGGAGCTGTTTTTT.

This chain uses TRBV27 with TRBJ2-5, with D possibly matching TRBD2 (5 bases). Germline CDR1 MNHEY, CDR2 SMNVEV (reference sequence). V was pared by 3 bases and J by 5 bases, with 13 bases between. This CDR3 comprises 14 residues. CDR3 sequence reads: CASSFAGSRETQYF. The CDR3, as DNA: TGTGCCAGCAGTTTCGCGGGCAGCAGGGAGACCCAGTACTTC.

The V gene is TRBV28, the J gene TRBJ2-1; 14 bases are a match to TRBD2. CDR1 is MDHEN and CDR2 is SYDVKM in the germline V gene. V shed 7 bases and J 8 bases; nucleotides not matched to a gene: 7. This CDR3 region has 15 residues. The CDR3 here is CASTWGLAGEDEQFF. The CDR3 nucleotides are TGTGCCAGCACTTGGGGACTAGCGGGAGAGGATGAGCAGTTCTTC.

The gene calls are TRBV29-1 and TRBJ1-4; 8 bases fit TRBD1. The CDR3 totals 14 residues. Germline lookup yields CDR1 SQVTM and CDR2 ANQGSEA. Trimming removed 3 bases from V and 7 bases from J; junction bases left unmatched: 7. This CDR3 is CSVDPGGLGEKLFF. The CDR3 bases are TGCAGCGTTGATCCAGGGGGCTTAGGTGAAAAACTGTTTTTT.

This clone was seen a single time. The V and J genes are TRBV10-3 and TRBJ2-3; TRBD2 is a possible D gene (6 bases). This CDR3 comprises 14 residues. V was shortened by 6 bases and J by 2 bases, with 12 bases between the two germline ends. In germline, CDR1 is ENHRY, CDR2 SYGVKD. The CDR3 DNA is TGTGCCATCAGACCGGGACTGGACACAGATACGCAGTATTTT. Amino acids: CAIRPGLDTDTQYF.

The chain uses TRBV5-1 and TRBJ2-3; 9 bases are shared with TRBD2. CDR1 is SGHRS, CDR2 YFSETQ, per germline. This CDR3 region has 17 residues. With 4 bases clipped from V and 0 bases from J, the junction kept 9 bases outside the gene matches. This chain's CDR3 is CASSGVAGDPSTDTQYF. CDR3 in DNA: TGCGCCAGCAGCGGGGTAGCGGGAGATCCTAGCACAGATACGCAGTATTTT.

This chain uses TRBV28 with TRBJ1-2; no clear D. Per germline, CDR1 MDHEN and CDR2 SYDVKM. The CDR3 sequence is 13 residues long. Between the trimmed V and J ends, which lost 6 bases and 7 bases, there was a span of 15 bases. The CDR3 spells CASSPKPRGGYTF. The CDR3 DNA reads TGTGCCAGCAGCCCTAAACCACGCGGTGGCTACACCTTC.

The chain employs TRBV15 and TRBJ2-1; D not certain. Germline-derived CDR1 and CDR2 are LNHNV and YYDKDF (reference sequence). With 1 base removed from V and 7 bases from J, the gap between germline ends came to 17 bases. The CDR3 length is 16 residues. CDR3 coding DNA: TGTGCCACCAGCAGAGGTCCCGTGACGTGGGGTAATGAGCAGTTCTTC. It is translated as CATSRGPVTWGNEQFF. The variable domain in full, with the rest retrieved from reference TRBV15 and TRBJ2-1, is DAMVIQNPRYQVTQFGKPVTLSCSQTLNHNVMYWYQQKSSQAPKLLFHYYDKDFNNEADTPDNFQSRRPNTSFCFLDIRSPGLGDTAMYLCATSRGPVTWGNEQFFGPGTRLTVL.

The genes are TRBV7-3 and TRBJ2-2; the match to TRBD1 covers 9 bases. The germline CDR1 and CDR2 sequences are SGHTA and FQGTGA. The CDR3 extends over 15 amino acids. Trimming cost V 2 bases and J 7 bases; bases outside gene matches: 5. The CDR3 loop reads CASSLDRGSHGELFF. CDR3 DNA sequence: TGTGCCAGCAGCTTAGACAGGGGGAGCCACGGGGAGCTGTTTTTT.

This chain uses TRBV4-1 with TRBJ2-5; tentatively, D is TRBD2 (6 bases). Trimming stripped 0 bases from V and 4 bases from J, with 12 bases between. This CDR3 region has 15 residues. Per germline, CDR1 MGHRA and CDR2 YSYEKL. CDR3 residues: CASSQDSPGAETQYF. The CDR3 region has the DNA TGCGCCAGCAGCCAAGATTCCCCGGGAGCAGAGACCCAGTACTTC.

Concerning this clone: One end of the junction is discordant with germline, which a read error may explain. The chain has TRBV19 and TRBJ2-1, with 9 bases that match TRBD2. This CDR3 region has 14 residues. The V gene's germline CDR1 is LNHDA and CDR2 SQIVND (reference sequence). CDR3 sequence (DNA): TGTGCCAGTAGAATAGCGGGGGTCTACAATGAGCAGTTCTTC. Protein sequence: CASRIAGVYNEQFF.

The chain carries TRBV6-5 and TRBJ2-7; TRBD1 might be the D (5 bases). Trimming removed 6 bases from V and 2 bases from J, with 17 bases in between. The CDR3 has 15 amino acids. In germline, CDR1 is MNHEY, CDR2 SVGAGI. This CDR3 reads CASSRTPTGPYEQYF. CDR3 DNA: TGTGCCAGCAGCCGCACCCCTACAGGTCCCTACGAGCAGTACTTC.

The chain combines TRBV19 with TRBJ2-3; D remains unclear. Looked up from germline, CDR1 is LNHDA and CDR2 is SQIVND (reference sequence). There are 14 residues in the CDR3. V was pared by 3 bases and J by 0 bases, with 7 bases between. CDR3 region: CASSISGSTDTQYF. The CDR3 DNA reads as TGTGCCAGTAGTATTTCCGGTAGCACAGATACGCAGTATTTT.

This clone was seen just once. This chain uses TRBV7-9 with TRBJ1-1; D ambiguous. This CDR3 spans 12 amino acids. Trimming took off 1 base at V and 11 bases at J, with 11 bases between the two ends. CDR1 and CDR2 from the germline V gene are SEHNR and FQNEAQ (reference sequence). The CDR3 loop reads CASSLVVMVAFF. CDR3 nucleotide sequence: TGTGCCAGCAGCTTAGTCGTCATGGTGGCTTTCTTT.

This sequence joins TRBV5-6 and TRBJ2-7; 8 bases are shared with TRBD1. Looked up from germline, CDR1 is SGHDT and CDR2 is YYEEEE. The CDR3 totals 15 residues. The J segment lost 7 bases and the V segment lost 0 bases, leaving 9 bases of the junction unmatched. This CDR3 reads CASSLGTGRSVEQYF. As DNA, the CDR3 is TGTGCCAGCAGCTTGGGGACAGGGCGGTCCGTGGAGCAGTACTTC.

The chain is built from TRBV19 and TRBJ2-7; the match to TRBD2 covers 12 bases. The CDR3 is made up of 16 amino acids. The germline V gene has CDR1 LNHDA and CDR2 SQIVND (reference sequence). Trimming took 5 bases from V and 1 from J; bases not matched to a gene: 6. The CDR3 DNA sequence: TGTGCCAGTAGTGTCTCGACTAGCGGGAGATCCTACGAGCAGTACTTC. Its protein is CASSVSTSGRSYEQYF.

The chain couples TRBV29-1 to TRBJ1-3; the D is unclear. CDR3 length: 11 amino acids. Trimming cost V 7 bases and J 3 bases, with 7 bases left between them. Germline V lookup: CDR1 SQVTM, CDR2 ANQGSEA. The CDR3 DNA sequence: TGCAGCGCCCACAGTGGAAACACCATATATTTT. It encodes CSAHSGNTIYF.

This sequence joins TRBV15 and TRBJ2-7, with D possibly being TRBD1 (5 bases). Between the trimmed V and J ends, which lost 1 base and 2 bases, there was a span of 15 bases. CDR3 length equals 16 residues. Germline V gene lookup returns CDR1 LNHNV and CDR2 YYDKDF (reference sequence). The CDR3 region has the DNA TGTGCCACCAGCAGAGCTCGCGCAGGGCCAACCTACGAGCAGTACTTC. It specifies CATSRARAGPTYEQYF.